Below are 32 T cell receptor beta chains sequenced from a single sample in a study of blood T cell repertoires in COVID-19. Method: immunoSEQ multiplex PCR; TCRdb's copy keeps in-frame clones and lacks some. The sample lists over 200,000 clones; 70% to 90% were seen once. The sequencing input was peripheral blood. The source of these receptors is a woman in her late teens or twenties who had recovered from COVID-19.

The rearrangement uses TRBV7-8 and TRBJ2-3; D assignment may be TRBD1 or TRBD2 (5 bases each). This CDR3 is 14 amino acids long. Trimming shortened V by 5 bases and J by 0 bases, and 9 bases separated the two germline ends. CDR1 is SGHVS, CDR2 FQNEAQ, per germline. DNA for the CDR3: TGTGCCAGCAGCCGAGGGGCCAGCACAGATACGCAGTATTTT. It codes for CASSRGASTDTQYF.

The chain couples TRBV7-9 to TRBJ2-5; D is perhaps TRBD1 (5 bases). The germline V and J ends were trimmed by 0 bases and 5 bases, with 7 bases remaining between them. This CDR3 contains 13 residues. The V gene's germline CDR1 is SEHNR and CDR2 FQNEAQ (reference sequence). The CDR3 here is CASSLAGPETQYF. Here the CDR3 DNA reads TGTGCCAGCAGCTTAGCGGGGCCCGAGACCCAGTACTTC.

This chain uses TRBV5-6 with TRBJ1-4; weak D call: TRBD1 (5 bases). Germline loops: CDR1 SGHDT, CDR2 YYEEEE. The CDR3 runs to 13 residues. V was shortened by 5 bases and J by 8 bases, with 13 bases between the two germline ends. DNA for the CDR3: TGTGCCAGCAGGCGCGGGGCGAGGGAAAAACTGTTTTTT. It codes for CASRRGAREKLFF.

V and J are TRBV7-3 and TRBJ1-2, with D maybe TRBD1 (5 bases). CDR1 SGHTA and CDR2 FQGTGA come from the germline V gene. V dropped 4 bases and J dropped 5 bases, with 17 bases sitting between them. The CDR3 sequence is 15 residues long. The CDR3 DNA is TGTGCCAGCAGCTCGGTAGGACAATTTGTTTATGGCTACACCTTC. Translation: CASSSVGQFVYGYTF.

V is TRBV4-3 and J is TRBJ2-1; 8 positions agree with TRBD2. Trimming took 1 base from V and 4 from J; bases not matched to a gene: 6. The length of the CDR3 is 16 residues. Germline values: CDR1 LGHNA, CDR2 YSLEER. The CDR3 DNA follows: TGCGCCAGCAGCCAAGGAACCAGCGGGAGTTACAATGAGCAGTTCTTC. Protein product: CASSQGTSGSYNEQFF.

The rearrangement joins TRBV6-5 to TRBJ2-5; maybe TRBD1 (6 bases). V gave up 0 bases and J gave up 5 bases, with 13 bases separating them. The CDR3 totals 15 residues. Germline assignment: CDR1 MNHEY and CDR2 SVGAGI. The CDR3 loop is CASSYSNRAWETQYF. Here the CDR3 DNA reads TGTGCCAGCAGTTACTCGAACAGGGCGTGGGAGACCCAGTACTTC.

The V and J genes are TRBV2 and TRBJ2-2, with 7 bases lining up with TRBD1. This CDR3 has 15 residues. The V and J ends lost 6 bases and 4 bases, in that order; junction bases with no gene match: 8. Looked up from germline, CDR1 is SNHLY and CDR2 is FYNNEI. The CDR3 bases are TGTGCCAGCAGCTCTGACAGGGTTGGCACCGGGGAGCTGTTTTTT. Encoded protein: CASSSDRVGTGELFF.

This chain links TRBV7-2 with TRBJ2-5; D gene ambiguous. This CDR3 has 14 amino acids. Deletions cut 2 bases from V and 2 bases from J, with 9 bases between. CDR1 SGHTA and CDR2 FQGNSA come from the germline V gene. In nucleotides, the CDR3 is TGTGCCAGCAGCTTATTAACTTCGCAAGAGACCCAGTACTTC. This encodes CASSLLTSQETQYF.

This sequence joins TRBV5-6 and TRBJ2-7; TRBD1 matches at 9 bases. V was pared by 3 bases and J by 4 bases, with 8 bases of the junction left unmatched. Germline V gene lookup returns CDR1 SGHDT and CDR2 YYEEEE. The CDR3 totals 15 residues. This CDR3 is CASSSAGTGIYEQYF. CDR3 bases: TGTGCCAGCAGCTCGGCCGGGACAGGGATATACGAGCAGTACTTC.

This clone has only a few counts. The chain combines TRBV9 with TRBJ2-1; TRBD2 aligns across 7 bases. CDR1 is SGDLS, CDR2 YYNGEE, per germline. The V gene end was trimmed by 0 bases and the J gene end by 5 bases; junction bases not matched to a gene: 5. CDR3 length equals 15 residues. CDR3 sequence (DNA): TGTGCCAGCAGCGTAGTGCCCCTAGCGGACAATGAGCAGTTCTTC. It specifies CASSVVPLADNEQFF.

This chain connects TRBV6-5 to TRBJ1-1, with TRBD1 as a possible D gene (5 bases). V was pared by 5 bases and J by 5 bases, with 12 bases between. Germline V gene sequence: CDR1 MNHEY, CDR2 SVGAGI. The CDR3 spans 13 residues. CDR3 nucleotides: TGTGCCAGCAGTCCCCCAGGGTATACTGAAGCTTTCTTT. Its protein is CASSPPGYTEAFF.

This sequence joins TRBV30 and TRBJ2-6; the match to TRBD1 covers 7 bases. This CDR3 spans 16 amino acids. The trim removed 0 bases at V and 2 bases at J, leaving 4 bases unmatched. Per germline, CDR1 GTSNPN and CDR2 SVGIG (reference sequence). CDR3 nucleotide sequence: TGTGCCTGGAGTGTACTAGGGGGCGCTGGGGCCAACGTCCTGACTTTC. Encoded protein: CAWSVLGGAGANVLTF.

The chain couples TRBV9 to TRBJ1-5; tentatively, D is TRBD1 (6 bases). The CDR3 totals 14 residues. Germline V gene sequence: CDR1 SGDLS, CDR2 YYNGEE. Trimming removed 5 bases from V and 7 bases from J, with 16 bases in between. This CDR3 reads CASSETGSAQPQHF. As DNA, the CDR3 is TGTGCCAGCAGTGAAACAGGGTCAGCCCAGCCCCAGCATTTT.

This clone was detected only once. CDR3 sequence: CASSLDLYNEQFF. For the CDR3, the DNA is TGTGCCAGTAGCCTCGACTTGTACAATGAGCAGTTCTTC. This chain connects TRBV19 to TRBJ2-1; D remains ambiguous. V shed 6 bases and J shed 4 bases, with 10 bases lying between them. The CDR3 loop spans 13 amino acids. Germline assignment: CDR1 LNHDA and CDR2 SQIVND (reference sequence).

A few counts support this clone. The V and J genes are TRBV18 and TRBJ1-2, with TRBD1 matching 7 bases. The CDR3 extends over 13 amino acids. Germline V lookup: CDR1 KGHSH, CDR2 LQKENI. J gave up 7 bases and V 3 bases, and 5 bases lay outside the gene matches. The CDR3 spells CASSPQTGIGYTF. DNA for the CDR3: TGTGCCAGCTCACCCCAGACAGGGATTGGCTACACCTTC.

The CDR3 loop is CASGDRAYEQYF. The CDR3 DNA is TGCGCCTCCGGTGACAGGGCCTACGAGCAGTACTTC. This sequence joins TRBV10-2 and TRBJ2-7, with 7 bases identical to TRBD1. This CDR3 has 12 residues. Germline V lookup: CDR1 WSHSY, CDR2 SAAADI. After removal of 11 bases from V and 2 bases from J, the junction contained 6 bases not matched to a gene.

This clone was seen just once. The genes are TRBV28 and TRBJ1-1; 8 nucleotides agree with TRBD1. J gave up 3 bases and V 5 bases, and 8 bases lay outside the gene matches. Germline values: CDR1 MDHEN, CDR2 SYDVKM. CDR3 length equals 15 residues. The CDR3 sequence: CASSLTGGFDTEAFF. The CDR3 DNA follows: TGTGCCAGCAGTCTCACAGGGGGTTTCGACACTGAAGCTTTCTTT.

The chain combines TRBV12-3 or TRBV12-4 with TRBJ1-4; no clear D gene. The CDR3 has 11 amino acids. Trimming shortened V by 6 bases and J by 10 bases, and 9 bases separated the two germline ends. CDR3 sequence: CASSPTGKLFF. CDR3 nucleotides: TGTGCCAGCAGCCCAACGGGAAAACTGTTTTTT.

V and J are TRBV18 and TRBJ2-2; D perhaps matches TRBD1 (5 bases). This CDR3 region has 19 residues. Germline V gene lookup returns CDR1 KGHSH and CDR2 LQKENI. V was pared by 3 bases and J by 2 bases, with 22 bases between. CDR3 nucleotides: TGTGCCAGCTCACCCCCGAGGCAGGGCAGACACCCTAACACCGGGGAGCTGTTTTTT. Translation gives CASSPPRQGRHPNTGELFF.

The chain uses TRBV2 and TRBJ2-5, with D possibly matching TRBD2 (6 bases). Trimming removed 4 bases at V and 2 bases at J, with 14 bases between. This CDR3 contains 15 residues. Germline assignment: CDR1 SNHLY and CDR2 FYNNEI. The CDR3 coding sequence is TGTGCCAGCAGTGTTTTTTTGGGGGGTCAAGAGACCCAGTACTTC. This gives the protein CASSVFLGGQETQYF.

V usage is TRBV30 and J usage is TRBJ2-7; a weak D match, TRBD1 (6 bases). This CDR3 spans 13 amino acids. V was clipped by 5 bases and J by 4 bases, with 15 bases between them. CDR1 is GTSNPN, CDR2 SVGIG, per germline (reference sequence). CDR3 in DNA: TGTGCCTGGTTACAGGGTGTAGGGTACGAGCAGTACTTC. As protein: CAWLQGVGYEQYF.

The chain recombines TRBV10-1 with TRBJ2-5, with TRBD2 matching over 9 bases. Germline-derived CDR1 and CDR2 are WNHNN and SYGVQD (reference sequence). J gave up 4 bases and V 3 bases, and 3 bases lay outside the gene matches. The CDR3 loop spans 14 amino acids. CDR3 protein: CASSDGSGRETQYF. CDR3 nucleotide sequence: TGCGCCAGCAGTGACGGTAGCGGGAGAGAGACCCAGTACTTC.

The chain recombines TRBV12-3 or TRBV12-4 with TRBJ1-1; D call uncertain. The V end lost 4 bases, the J end lost 2 bases, and 8 bases lay between the germline ends. The CDR3 is made up of 13 amino acids. For the CDR3, the DNA is TGTGCCAGCAGTTCCCTCAGAAACACTGAAGCTTTCTTT. Protein: CASSSLRNTEAFF.

The V gene is TRBV5-1, the J gene TRBJ1-4; 7 positions agree with TRBD1. The CDR3 consists of 14 residues. CDR1 SGHRS and CDR2 YFSETQ come from the germline V gene. J lost 10 bases, V lost 5 bases, and 11 bases had no gene match. The CDR3 loop reads CASSSGQVLAKLFF. The CDR3 nucleotides are TGCGCCAGCAGTTCCGGACAGGTGTTAGCAAAACTGTTTTTT.

This chain uses TRBV19 with TRBJ1-5, with 8 bases matching TRBD1. Germline V lookup: CDR1 LNHDA, CDR2 SQIVND (reference sequence). CDR3 length: 14 residues. J gave up 3 bases and V 7 bases, and 5 bases lay outside the gene matches. In DNA, the CDR3 is TGTGCCAGTAAAGACAGGGGATTCAATCAGCCCCAGCATTTT. This sequence encodes CASKDRGFNQPQHF.

This chain links TRBV25-1 with TRBJ1-1, with D perhaps matching TRBD1 (6 bases). The CDR3 spans 14 residues. Germline CDR1 is MGHDK and CDR2 is SYGVNS. V lost 3 bases and J lost 1, with 9 bases in between. CDR3 nucleotides: TGTGCCAGCAGTGACGACAGGAGGAACACTGAAGCTTTCTTT. As protein: CASSDDRRNTEAFF.

The V gene is TRBV4-1, the J gene TRBJ2-5; 13 nucleotides align to TRBD2. CDR1 is MGHRA, CDR2 YSYEKL, per germline. V shed 0 bases, J shed 1 base, and the junction held 2 bases outside the gene matches. The CDR3 sequence is 17 residues long. The CDR3 spells CASSQDRLAGGQETQYF. CDR3 bases: TGCGCCAGCAGCCAAGATCGACTAGCGGGAGGCCAAGAGACCCAGTACTTC.

The chain uses TRBV6-5 and TRBJ2-2, with unresolved D. Per the germline V gene, CDR1 is MNHEY and CDR2 is SVGAGI. Trimming removed 4 bases from V and 7 bases from J, with 7 bases in between. CDR3 length equals 12 residues. DNA of the CDR3: TGTGCCAGCAGTTCGGTTGTCGGGGAGCTGTTTTTT. Its protein product is CASSSVVGELFF.

The gene calls are TRBV5-4 and TRBJ2-3, with 15 bases that match TRBD2. V dropped 5 bases and J dropped 0; count of bases not matched to a gene: 4. This CDR3 has 17 residues. CDR1 SGHNT and CDR2 YYREEE come from the germline V gene (reference sequence). Written as DNA, the CDR3 is TGTGCCAGCAGTGGGACTAGCGGGAGGTCTAGCACAGATACGCAGTATTTT. Encoded protein: CASSGTSGRSSTDTQYF. Full variable domain (missing parts from reference TRBV5-4 and TRBJ2-3): ETGVTQSPTHLIKTRGQQVTLRCSSQSGHNTVSWYQQALGQGPQFIFQYYREEENGRGNFPPRFSGLQFPNYSSELNVNALELDDSALYLCASSGTSGRSSTDTQYFGPGTRLTVL.

V is TRBV18 and J is TRBJ1-2, with 9 bases lining up with TRBD1. The CDR3 is 20 amino acids. V was clipped by 2 bases and J by 0 bases; unmatched bases: 16. Germline V gives CDR1 KGHSH, CDR2 LQKENI. The CDR3 is CASSPSLTGTGRITNYGYTF. The CDR3, as DNA: TGTGCCAGCTCACCATCCCTAACCGGGACAGGGCGAATCACTAACTATGGCTACACCTTC.

The rearrangement uses TRBV29-1 and TRBJ1-2; 7 bases agree with TRBD1. This CDR3 is built from 13 residues. Germline V lookup: CDR1 SQVTM, CDR2 ANQGSEA. The V segment lost 7 bases and the J segment 8 bases; nucleotides outside the gene matches: 13. Here the CDR3 reads CSASPGQVLGYTF. The CDR3 DNA follows: TGCAGCGCCTCCCCCGGACAGGTGCTGGGCTACACCTTC.

The V gene is TRBV7-2, the J gene TRBJ2-7; tentative D call: TRBD2 (5 bases). Trimming left V 5 bases short and J 0 bases short, with 14 bases between. This CDR3 has 15 residues. Germline lookup yields CDR1 SGHTA and CDR2 FQGNSA. DNA of the CDR3: TGTGCCAGCAGCCCCCAGCCTAGCCTCTCCTACGAGCAGTACTTC. It yields the protein CASSPQPSLSYEQYF.